The rows below give T cell receptor beta chains drawn from one sample of a study of shared T cell receptors in the human thymus. Assay: immunoSEQ multiplex PCR; the TCRdb copy retains only in-frame clones and omits some. The table shows under 700,000 clones, with about 80% occurring only once. These data were likewise used in another study, on human thymus T cells.

The sample comprised thymocytes. These receptors all come from a boy in the first two years of life with a congenital heart defect. Both conserved end residues are part of each CDR3. Fields, in order: J gene, clone size, D gene, V gene, CDR3 length, CDR3 DNA, CDR3 protein. The D gene is left open where the match is weak. Not all rows give a size; the values are once, few, many and, for expanded clones, a class.

>TRBJ1-1|-|-|TRBV7-4|13
TGTGCCAGCAGCTTAGTAGGAGGGAGGGGAGCTTTCTTT
CASSLVGGRGAFF
>TRBJ1-1|-|-|TRBV25-1|13
TGTGCCAGCAGTGATAGTATGAACACTGAAGCTTTCTTT
CASSDSMNTEAFF
>TRBJ2-7|-|-|TRBV10-3|18
TGTGCCATCAGGGAGCCCAATCTCCTAGGGCGGGAAGCTTACGAGCAGTACTTC
CAIREPNLLGREAYEQYF
>TRBJ2-1|-|TRBD1|TRBV18|15
TGTGCCAGCTCCCGCCAAGTGACAGGGCACAATGAGCAGTTCTTC
CASSRQVTGHNEQFF
>TRBJ2-3|-|TRBD2|TRBV6-1|15
TGTGCCAGCCGCGTTAGCGGGAGATTCACTAATACGCAGTATTTT
CASRVSGRFTNTQYF
>TRBJ2-2|-|TRBD1|TRBV5-1|20
TGCGCCAGCAGCTCGACCGGGACAGGGGCCCGACCGGGAAACACCGGGGAGCTGTTTTTT
CASSSTGTGARPGNTGELFF
>TRBJ2-3|-|TRBD2|TRBV18|19
TGTGCCAGCTCACCACAGACTAGCGGGAGGCCTCCAAACACAGATACGCAGTATTTT
CASSPQTSGRPPNTDTQYF
>TRBJ2-7|-|-|TRBV28|14
TGTGCCAGCAGTTTAGTACTAACGGGATATGAACAGTACTTC
CASSLVLTGYEQYF
>TRBJ2-7|-|TRBD1|TRBV27|14
TGTGCCAGCAGTTTAGGGGCCAGGGGGAACGAGCAGTACTTC
CASSLGARGNEQYF
>TRBJ2-3|-|TRBD2|TRBV4-1|15
TGCGCCAGCAGCCGGGGGACTAGCGGCGCAGATACGCAGTATTTT
CASSRGTSGADTQYF
>TRBJ2-3|-|TRBD2|TRBV11-2|15
TGTGCCAGCAGCTCTAAAGCGGGAATTTCAGATACGCAGTATTTT
CASSSKAGISDTQYF
>TRBJ1-2|-|TRBD1|TRBV6-1|17
TGTGCCAGCAGTGGAGGGACAGGGCCAAGGGGTGTCTATGGCTACACCTTC
CASSGGTGPRGVYGYTF
>TRBJ2-1|-|TRBD2|TRBV6-5|15
TGTGCCAGCAGTTATAGCGGGAGGGCCCTCAGTGAGCAGTTCTTC
CASSYSGRALSEQFF
>TRBJ2-3|-|-|TRBV7-9|15
TGTGCCAGCAGCGTGGGACTCCGCCGACGGGATACGCAGTATTTT
CASSVGLRRRDTQYF
>TRBJ2-3|-|-|TRBV14|16
TGTGCCAGCAGCCAAAGGGGTGTTTATGGCGCGGATACGCAGTATTTT
CASSQRGVYGADTQYF
>TRBJ2-4|-|TRBD2|TRBV27|17
TGTGCCAGCAGTTCCCCGCGGACTAGCGGGAGTAATGACATTCAGTACTTC
CASSSPRTSGSNDIQYF
>TRBJ2-1|few|-|TRBV10-3|15
TGTGCCATCACTCGAGGGCCTAGCGCAGACAATGAGCAGTTCTTC
CAITRGPSADNEQFF
>TRBJ2-1|once|TRBD2|TRBV4-3|17
TGCGCCAGCAGCCAACCCACTAGCGGGAGAACCAACAATGAGCAGTTCTTC
CASSQPTSGRTNNEQFF
>TRBJ2-3|once|-|TRBV6-5|15
TGTGCCAGCAGTTATGGGGGCCATGGCACAGATACGCAGTATTTT
CASSYGGHGTDTQYF
>TRBJ2-3|-|TRBD2|TRBV15|16
TGTGCCACCAGCAGAGAGGCGGGAGGGCCGGGAGATACGCAGTATTTT
CATSREAGGPGDTQYF
>TRBJ2-1|-|-|TRBV11-2|15
TGTGCCAGCAGCCCCATGTGCGGGATGAAGAATGAGCAGTTCTTC
CASSPMCGMKNEQFF
>TRBJ2-7|-|-|TRBV4-1|16
TGCGCCAGCAGCCAAGGAATACGGGAGTTGGTCCACGAGCAGTACTTC
CASSQGIRELVHEQYF
>TRBJ2-2|few|-|TRBV5-4|14
TGTGCCAGCAGCTTGGACAGCTCGCCCGGGGAGCTGTTTTTT
CASSLDSSPGELFF
>TRBJ2-2|-|-|TRBV4-1|17
TGCGCCAGCAGCTTGCGCCAGGGTACCCTTAACACCGGGGAGCTGTTTTTT
CASSLRQGTLNTGELFF
>TRBJ1-1|-|-|TRBV27|16
TGTGCCAGCAGTTCTGGCCGGGGGGCAGTGAACACTGAAGCTTTCTTT
CASSSGRGAVNTEAFF